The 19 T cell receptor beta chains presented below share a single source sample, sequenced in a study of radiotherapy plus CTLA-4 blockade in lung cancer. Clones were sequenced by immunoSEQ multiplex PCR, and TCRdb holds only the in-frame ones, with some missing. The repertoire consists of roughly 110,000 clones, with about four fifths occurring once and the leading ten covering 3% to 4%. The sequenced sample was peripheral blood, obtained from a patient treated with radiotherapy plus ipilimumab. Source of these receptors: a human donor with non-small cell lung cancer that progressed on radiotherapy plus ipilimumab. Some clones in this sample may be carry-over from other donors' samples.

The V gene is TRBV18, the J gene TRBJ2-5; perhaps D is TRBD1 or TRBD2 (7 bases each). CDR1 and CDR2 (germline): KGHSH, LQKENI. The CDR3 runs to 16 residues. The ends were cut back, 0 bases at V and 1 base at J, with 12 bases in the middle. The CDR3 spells CASSPPSGTVQETQYF. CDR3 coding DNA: TGTGCCAGCTCACCACCCAGCGGGACAGTCCAAGAGACCCAGTACTTC.

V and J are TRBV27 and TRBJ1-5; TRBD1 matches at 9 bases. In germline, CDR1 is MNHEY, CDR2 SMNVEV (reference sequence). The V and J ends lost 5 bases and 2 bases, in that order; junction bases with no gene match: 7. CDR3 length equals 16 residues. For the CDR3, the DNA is TGTGCCAGCAGTCAGGGGACAGGGAGGCGCAATCAGCCCCAGCATTTT. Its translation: CASSQGTGRRNQPQHF.

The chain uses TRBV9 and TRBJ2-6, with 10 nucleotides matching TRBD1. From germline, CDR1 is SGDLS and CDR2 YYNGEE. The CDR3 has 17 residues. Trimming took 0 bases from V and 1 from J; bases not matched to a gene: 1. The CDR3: CASSVGTGGSGANVLTF. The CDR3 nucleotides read TGTGCCAGCAGCGTAGGGACAGGGGGATCTGGGGCCAACGTCCTGACTTTC.

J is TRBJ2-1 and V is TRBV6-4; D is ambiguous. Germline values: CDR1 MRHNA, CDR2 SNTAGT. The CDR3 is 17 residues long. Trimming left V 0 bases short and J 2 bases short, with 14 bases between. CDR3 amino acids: CASSDSAGPRPYNEQFF. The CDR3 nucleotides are TGTGCCAGCAGTGACTCAGCAGGCCCTAGACCCTACAATGAGCAGTTCTTC.

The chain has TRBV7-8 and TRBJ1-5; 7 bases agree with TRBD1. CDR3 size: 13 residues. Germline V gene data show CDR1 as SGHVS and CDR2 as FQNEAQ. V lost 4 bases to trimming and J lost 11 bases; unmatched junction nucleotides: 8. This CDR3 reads CASSSGQSGSQHF. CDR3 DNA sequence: TGTGCCAGCAGCTCGGGACAGTCCGGGTCCCAGCATTTT.

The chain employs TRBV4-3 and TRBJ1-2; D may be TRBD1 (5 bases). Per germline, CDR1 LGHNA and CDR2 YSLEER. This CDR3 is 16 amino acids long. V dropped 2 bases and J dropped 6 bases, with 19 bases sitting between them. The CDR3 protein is CASSQRARETVNGYTF. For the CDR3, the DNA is TGCGCCAGCAGCCAACGCGCCAGGGAAACGGTGAATGGCTACACCTTC.

The chain's CDR3 is CASQTGMNTEAFF. The CDR3 DNA reads as TGTGCCAGCCAAACAGGCATGAACACTGAAGCTTTCTTT. The chain recombines TRBV6-6 with TRBJ1-1, with D possibly TRBD1 on 5 matching bases. Looked up from germline, CDR1 is MNHNY and CDR2 is SVGAGI (reference sequence). CDR3 size: 13 residues. Trimming cost V 8 bases and J 0 bases, with 10 bases left between them.

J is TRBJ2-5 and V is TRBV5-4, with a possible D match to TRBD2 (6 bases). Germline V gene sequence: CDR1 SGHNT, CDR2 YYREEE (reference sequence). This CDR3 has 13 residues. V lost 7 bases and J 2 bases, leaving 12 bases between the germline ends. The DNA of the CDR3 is TGTGCCAGCGGTGGAGGGCCTCAAGAGACCCAGTACTTC. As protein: CASGGGPQETQYF.

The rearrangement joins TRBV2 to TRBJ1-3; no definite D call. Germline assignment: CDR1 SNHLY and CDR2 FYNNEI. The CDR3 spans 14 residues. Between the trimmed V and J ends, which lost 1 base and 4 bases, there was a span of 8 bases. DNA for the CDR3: TGTGCCAGCAGTGAAGTTTTAGGGGGAAACACCATATATTTT. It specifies CASSEVLGGNTIYF.

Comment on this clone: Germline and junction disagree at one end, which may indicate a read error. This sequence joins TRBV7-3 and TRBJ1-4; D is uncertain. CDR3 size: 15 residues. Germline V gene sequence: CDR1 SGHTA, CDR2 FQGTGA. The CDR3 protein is CASSLMSASGEKLFF. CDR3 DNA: TGTGCCAGCAGTTTAATGTCCGCCTCGGGTGAAAAACTGTTTTTT.

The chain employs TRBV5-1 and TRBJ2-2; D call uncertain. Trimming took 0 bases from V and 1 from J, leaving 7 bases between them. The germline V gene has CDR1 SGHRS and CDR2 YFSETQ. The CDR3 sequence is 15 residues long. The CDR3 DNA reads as TGCGCCAGCAGCTTGGTGTCAGGGAACACCGGGGAGCTGTTTTTT. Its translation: CASSLVSGNTGELFF.

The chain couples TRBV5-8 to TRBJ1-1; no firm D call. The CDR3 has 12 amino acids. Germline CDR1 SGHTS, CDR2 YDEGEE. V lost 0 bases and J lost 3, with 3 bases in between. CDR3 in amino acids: CASSLVDTEAFF. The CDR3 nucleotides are TGTGCCAGCAGCTTGGTCGACACTGAAGCTTTCTTT.

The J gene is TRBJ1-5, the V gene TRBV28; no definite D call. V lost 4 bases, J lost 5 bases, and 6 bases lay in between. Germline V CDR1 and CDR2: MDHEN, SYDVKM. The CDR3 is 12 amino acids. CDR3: CASSSQHQPQHF. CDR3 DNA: TGTGCCAGCAGTTCACAACATCAGCCCCAGCATTTT.

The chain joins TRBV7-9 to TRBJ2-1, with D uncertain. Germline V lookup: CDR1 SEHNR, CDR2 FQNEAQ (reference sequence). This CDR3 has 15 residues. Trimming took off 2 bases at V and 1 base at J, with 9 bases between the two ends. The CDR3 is CASSLIADSYNEQFF. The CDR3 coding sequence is TGTGCCAGCAGCTTAATTGCGGATTCCTACAATGAGCAGTTCTTC.

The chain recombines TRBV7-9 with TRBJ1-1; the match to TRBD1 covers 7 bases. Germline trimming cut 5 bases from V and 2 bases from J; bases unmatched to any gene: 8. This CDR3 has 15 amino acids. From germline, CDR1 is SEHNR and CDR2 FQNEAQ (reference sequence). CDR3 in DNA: TGTGCCAGCAGCCACCCCCCAGGGGGAAACACTGAAGCTTTCTTT. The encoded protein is CASSHPPGGNTEAFF.

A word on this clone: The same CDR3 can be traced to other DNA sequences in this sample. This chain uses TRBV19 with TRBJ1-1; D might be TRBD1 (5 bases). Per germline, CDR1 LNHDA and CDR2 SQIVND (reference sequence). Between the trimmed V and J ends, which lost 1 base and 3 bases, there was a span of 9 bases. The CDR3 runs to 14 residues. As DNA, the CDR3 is TGTGCCAGTAGTATAGGCCAGGGATACACTGAAGCTTTCTTT. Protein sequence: CASSIGQGYTEAFF.

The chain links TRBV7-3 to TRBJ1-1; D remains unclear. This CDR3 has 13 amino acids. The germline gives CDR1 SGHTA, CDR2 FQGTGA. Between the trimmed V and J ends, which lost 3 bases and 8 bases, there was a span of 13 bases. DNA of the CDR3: TGTGCCAGCAGCTTCGATACGCTCTACGAAGCTTTCTTT. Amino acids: CASSFDTLYEAFF.

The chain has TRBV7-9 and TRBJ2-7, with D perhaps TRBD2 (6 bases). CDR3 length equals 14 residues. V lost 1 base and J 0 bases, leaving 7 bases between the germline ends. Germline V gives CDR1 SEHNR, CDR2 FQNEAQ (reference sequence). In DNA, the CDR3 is TGTGCCAGCAGCTTAGTGGGGGGCTCCTACGAGCAGTACTTC. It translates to CASSLVGGSYEQYF.

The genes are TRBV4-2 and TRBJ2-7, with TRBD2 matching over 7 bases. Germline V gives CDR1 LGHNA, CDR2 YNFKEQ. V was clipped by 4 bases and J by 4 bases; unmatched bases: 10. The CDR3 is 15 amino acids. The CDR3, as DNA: TGTGCCAGCAGCCGATCCCAGCGGGGAGATTACGAGCAGTACTTC. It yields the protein CASSRSQRGDYEQYF.